The rows below give T cell receptor beta chains drawn from one sample of a study of blood T cells in healthy people across ages. A single record per CDR3 protein comes from TCRdb applying MiXCR to the 5' RACE reads. The sample lists just under 900,000 distinct CDR3 sequences; about 28% were seen once. Input material: blood. The source is a woman older than 75 in good health. Both conserved end residues are part of each CDR3. The D gene is left open where the match is weak. Only part of the rows carry a size: once, few, many, or a class if the clone is expanded.

D,J,V,size,DNA,CDR3
-,TRBJ2-5,TRBV6-5,many,TGTGCCAGCAGTTACTCGAACAGAGCCAGGGGAGAGACCCAGTACTTC,CASSYSNRARGETQYF
TRBD2,TRBJ2-3,TRBV2,-,TGTGCCAGCTGCGTTGAGAGCGGGGTAGCAGATACGCAGTATTTT,CASCVESGVADTQYF
TRBD2,TRBJ2-3,TRBV3-1,many,TGTGCCAGCAGCTCGTCTAGCGGGGGGTCGACAGATACGCAGTATTTT,CASSSSSGGSTDTQYF
TRBD2,TRBJ2-3,TRBV29-1,-,TGCAGCGTTGGTGATAGCGGGAGTTTGGTGACAGATACGCAGTATTTT,CSVGDSGSLVTDTQYF
-,TRBJ2-3,TRBV6-6,many,TGTGCCAGCAGGCCCGGGAAAGGGGGAACAGATACGCAGTATTTT,CASRPGKGGTDTQYF
-,TRBJ1-5,TRBV4-2,many,TGTGCCAGCAGCCAAGTTCGTGGCCAGCCCCAGCATTTT,CASSQVRGQPQHF
-,TRBJ2-3,TRBV5-5,many,TGTGCCAGCAGCTTGGATCAGTCTCCGGGCACAGATACGCAGTATTTT,CASSLDQSPGTDTQYF
-,TRBJ2-6,TRBV28,-,TGTGCCAGCAGTTCCCTCCGGGACCCCGGGGCCAACGTCCTGACTTTC,CASSSLRDPGANVLTF
-,TRBJ2-1,TRBV20-1,few,TGCAGTGCTAGAGATTTGGCAAGTTCGCCCTACAATGAGCAGTTCTTC,CSARDLASSPYNEQFF
-,TRBJ2-5,TRBV11-2,many,TGTGCCAGCAGCTTAGATCCAGGGCCCAAGGGGACCCAGTACTTC,CASSLDPGPKGTQYF
-,TRBJ1-6,TRBV12-3/TRBV12-4,-,TGTGCCAGCAGTCGCCGGACTAATTCACCCCTCCACTTT,CASSRRTNSPLHF
-,TRBJ2-1,TRBV5-4,many,TGTGCCAGCAGTGTGGGGGGGGGCCGCTCCTACAATGAGCAGTTCTTC,CASSVGGGRSYNEQFF
-,TRBJ1-2,TRBV5-8,-,TGTGCCAGCAGCTCCCCGGACCGCGCCCTTAACTATGGCTACACCTTC,CASSSPDRALNYGYTF
-,TRBJ1-2,TRBV6-6,many,TGTGCCAGCAGTTACTCCAACCCCAGCGATGGCTACACCTTC,CASSYSNPSDGYTF
-,TRBJ2-5,TRBV21-1,many,TGTGCCAGCCCCCATAGGACAGGGGTGGGGGAGACCCAGTACTTC,CASPHRTGVGETQYF
TRBD1,TRBJ2-1,TRBV2,many,TGTGCCAGCCCTGGAACGGCGACAGGGTCCAGCAATGAGCAGTTCTTC,CASPGTATGSSNEQFF
TRBD2,TRBJ2-1,TRBV4-2,-,TGTGCCAGCAGCCAAGATTTACGCGGGGGAGGTGGTGGTGAGCAGTTCTTC,CASSQDLRGGGGGEQFF
-,TRBJ1-6,TRBV7-9,many,TGTGCCAGCAGCTTAGAGAGTAATTCACCCCTCCACTTT,CASSLESNSPLHF
TRBD1,TRBJ1-5,TRBV7-2,-,TGTGCCAGCAGCTTAGGGGACAGGGCGGATCAGCCCCAGCATTTT,CASSLGDRADQPQHF
-,TRBJ1-4,TRBV20-1,once,TGCAGTGCCTCGCCCGGGCCAAATGGTGAAAAACTGTTTTTT,CSASPGPNGEKLFF
-,TRBJ2-7,TRBV27,many,TGTGCCAGCAGTTTACGACAGATGAGTATCTACGAGCAGTACTTC,CASSLRQMSIYEQYF
-,TRBJ1-4,TRBV7-9,few,TGTGCCAGCAGCGTGGAGGGTGTAAATGAAAAACTGTTTTTT,CASSVEGVNEKLFF
-,TRBJ2-3,TRBV27,-,TGTGCCAGCAGTTTAGGGCCTGCCCCACCAGATACGCAGTATTTT,CASSLGPAPPDTQYF
-,TRBJ1-5,TRBV27,many,TGTGCCAGCAGTCTCAGCCCCGGGGGCAATCAGCCCCAGCATTTT,CASSLSPGGNQPQHF
-,TRBJ1-5,TRBV5-8,few,TGTGCCAGCAGCTTCGAGCAAAATCAGCCCCAGCATTTT,CASSFEQNQPQHF
-,TRBJ1-5,TRBV20-1,-,TGCAGTGCTAGTCGAAGCAATCAGCCCCAGCATTTT,CSASRSNQPQHF
TRBD2,TRBJ2-3,TRBV29-1,-,TGCAGCGTTGGGGCCCCCAAGGGTAGCGGGAGTGCAGATACGCAGTATTTT,CSVGAPKGSGSADTQYF
-,TRBJ1-5,TRBV20-1,-,TGCAGTGCTGGCCAGGGGATTGGTCAGCCCCAGCATTTT,CSAGQGIGQPQHF
TRBD2,TRBJ2-5,TRBV18,-,TGTGCCAGCTCACCACGAGCGGGGGGACAAGAGACCCAGTACTTC,CASSPRAGGQETQYF
TRBD2,TRBJ2-4,TRBV6-5,many,TGTGCCAGCAGCCCACCGGGGGGGAACATTCAGTACTTC,CASSPPGGNIQYF
TRBD1,TRBJ1-1,TRBV7-2,-,TGTGCCGGGGGGACAGGGGCGAACACTGAAGCTTTCTTT,CAGGTGANTEAFF
TRBD2,TRBJ2-3,TRBV14,many,TGTGCCAGCAGCCAAGAGGCTAGCGGGGGTACGCAGTATTTT,CASSQEASGGTQYF
TRBD2,TRBJ2-3,TRBV5-1,-,TGCGCCAGCAGCCTAGGAGGAACTAGCGGGGGAACAGATACGCAGTATTTT,CASSLGGTSGGTDTQYF
TRBD2,TRBJ2-7,TRBV11-2,-,TGTGCCAGCAGCTTGACCGCTGCCCCTAGCGGGATTTACAATGAGCAGTACTTC,CASSLTAAPSGIYNEQYF
-,TRBJ1-3,TRBV7-2,-,TGTGCCAGCAGCTTAATGGGGGTTGGAAACACCATATATTTT,CASSLMGVGNTIYF
TRBD1,TRBJ1-1,TRBV27,-,TGTGCCAGCAGAACCGGGACAGGGTCGGTGATAGCTTTCTTT,CASRTGTGSVIAFF
TRBD1,TRBJ2-2,TRBV18,once,TGTGCCAGCTCTCGAGGGACAGGGAAGGACACCGGGGAGCTGTTTTTT,CASSRGTGKDTGELFF
-,TRBJ2-1,TRBV24-1,-,TGTGCCACCAGTAATCCCTCGGGACGCCCGGGGGTTGGCAATGAGCAGTTCTTC,CATSNPSGRPGVGNEQFF
-,TRBJ2-1,TRBV29-1,-,TGCAGCGTTGAATTATGGGACGGAGGCTACAATGAGCAGTTCTTC,CSVELWDGGYNEQFF
TRBD2,TRBJ2-7,TRBV10-3,few,TGTGCCATCAGTGAGGAGCGGGGGTCCTACAATGAGCAGTACTTC,CAISEERGSYNEQYF
-,TRBJ1-5,TRBV7-9,-,TGTGCCAGCAGCTTGGGGGAGATCGTCCAGCCCCAGCATTTT,CASSLGEIVQPQHF
-,TRBJ1-3,TRBV7-9,-,TGTGCCAGCAGCTTAAACGGGGCTGGAAACACCATATATTTT,CASSLNGAGNTIYF
-,TRBJ2-7,TRBV11-1,many,TGTGCCAGCAGTTTGTTGGGGGCAGAGTCCTACGAGCAGTACTTC,CASSLLGAESYEQYF
TRBD2,TRBJ2-5,TRBV7-9,many,TGTGCCAGCACCCGTGGTAGCGGGGGTGGAGAGACCCAGTACTTC,CASTRGSGGGETQYF
-,TRBJ2-5,TRBV5-4,-,TGTGCCAGCAGCTTCGGACTACCGACTATCAATGAGCAGTACTTC,CASSFGLPTINEQYF
-,TRBJ1-1,TRBV6-1,few,TGTGCCAGCAGTGAAGCTGGGGCCACTGAAGCTTTCTTT,CASSEAGATEAFF
-,TRBJ2-7,TRBV7-2,-,TGTGCCAGCAGCTTAGCGCTGTCTAGCGCGGGTTACGAGCAGTACTTC,CASSLALSSAGYEQYF
-,TRBJ2-4,TRBV20-1,many,TGCAGTGTTTCCTCCCCGGGACGCATAGCCAAAAACATTCAGTACTTC,CSVSSPGRIAKNIQYF
-,TRBJ2-7,TRBV6-6,many,TGTGCCAGCAGTTACGTGGGCCCAAGGGAGCAGTACTTC,CASSYVGPREQYF